The next 10 T cell receptor beta chains were all read from a single sample in a study of blood T cell repertoires in COVID-19. Profiled with immunoSEQ multiplex PCR; TCRdb holds only in-frame clones, not every one. The table lists about 200,000 clones, approximately 80% of them singletons. Sample: peripheral blood. Receptor source: a man between 50 and 59 years old who had recovered from COVID-19.

This chain links TRBV5-5 with TRBJ1-2; the D is unclear. V was trimmed by 4 bases and J by 7 bases, leaving 17 bases between them. CDR1 is SGHKS and CDR2 is YYEKEE in the germline V gene (reference sequence). The CDR3 runs 14 residues. CDR3 in amino acids: CASSPGTEGLGYTF. CDR3 coding DNA: TGTGCCAGCAGCCCGGGAACCGAAGGTCTTGGCTACACCTTC.

V and J are TRBV7-2 and TRBJ2-6; D may be TRBD2 (7 bases). The CDR3 runs 16 residues. The ends were cut back, 6 bases at V and 1 base at J, with 13 bases in the middle. The germline CDR1 and CDR2 sequences are SGHTA and FQGNSA. The DNA of the CDR3 is TGTGCCAGCAGTCTAGGGGGAGGGTCTGGGGCCAACGTCCTGACTTTC. It is translated as CASSLGGGSGANVLTF.

This chain uses TRBV7-9 with TRBJ2-5; a possible D gene is TRBD1 (5 bases). The CDR3 runs to 15 residues. Germline V gene lookup returns CDR1 SEHNR and CDR2 FQNEAQ (reference sequence). Trimming took off 2 bases at V and 5 bases at J, with 15 bases between the two ends. CDR3 sequence: CASSLLQGGLETQYF. Written as DNA, the CDR3 is TGTGCCAGCAGCTTACTCCAGGGCGGTTTGGAGACCCAGTACTTC. Complete variable domain (other parts from reference TRBV7-9 and TRBJ2-5): DTGVSQNPRHKITKRGQNVTFRCDPISEHNRLYWYRQTLGQGPEFLTYFQNEAQLEKSRLLSDRFSAERPKGSFSTLEIQRTEQGDSAMYLCASSLLQGGLETQYFGPGTRLLVL.

The V call is TRBV30, the J call TRBJ2-7; the D gene is possibly TRBD1 (5 bases). V shed 4 bases and J shed 5 bases, with 18 bases lying between them. The CDR3 totals 14 residues. Germline values: CDR1 GTSNPN, CDR2 SVGIG (reference sequence). The CDR3 protein is CAWKGVVGADEQYF. CDR3 nucleotide sequence: TGTGCCTGGAAAGGGGTGGTGGGTGCGGACGAGCAGTACTTC.

The J gene is TRBJ1-2, the V gene TRBV11-2, with D unresolved. CDR1 is SGHAT, CDR2 FQNNGV, per germline. Trimming shortened V by 6 bases and J by 3 bases, and 14 bases separated the two germline ends. CDR3 length: 14 amino acids. The CDR3 sequence is CASSTQTGDYGYTF. The CDR3 nucleotides read TGTGCCAGCAGTACTCAAACCGGGGACTATGGCTACACCTTC.

In its sample, this clone was seen a few times. The chain joins TRBV5-1 to TRBJ2-2; 10 nucleotides line up with TRBD1. Unmatched junction bases numbered 8, after V lost 4 bases and J lost 2 bases. The CDR3 loop spans 17 amino acids. Germline V gene sequence: CDR1 SGHRS, CDR2 YFSETQ. CDR3 bases: TGCGCCAGCAGCGCTCCCAGGACAGGGGGAAACACCGGGGAGCTGTTTTTT. Amino acids: CASSAPRTGGNTGELFF.

CDR3: CASSPAGLAGGIYEQFF. In nucleotides, the CDR3 is TGTGCCAGCTCACCAGCTGGACTAGCGGGAGGAATCTATGAGCAGTTCTTC. The genes are TRBV18 and TRBJ2-1; 14 bases line up with TRBD2. Germline V gene sequence: CDR1 KGHSH, CDR2 LQKENI. The CDR3 has 17 residues. V was clipped by 2 bases and J by 8 bases; unmatched bases: 8.

V is TRBV19 and J is TRBJ2-1, with 12 bases fitting TRBD2. Per the germline V gene, CDR1 is LNHDA and CDR2 is SQIVND (reference sequence). The CDR3 has 17 amino acids. J was trimmed by 9 bases and V by 6 bases; bases with no gene match: 15. The DNA of the CDR3 is TGTGCCAGTAGCCGACTAGCGGGAGTAAGTGGGGGTGGTGAGCAGTTCTTC. Amino acids: CASSRLAGVSGGGEQFF.

V and J are TRBV20-1 and TRBJ2-7, with a possible D match to TRBD1 (6 bases). V lost 3 bases and J lost 3, with 15 bases in between. This CDR3 region has 14 residues. CDR1 DFQATT and CDR2 SNEGSKA come from the germline V gene (reference sequence). The CDR3 loop reads CSASRAGVGYEQYF. As DNA, the CDR3 is TGCAGTGCTAGTCGAGCAGGGGTTGGCTACGAGCAGTACTTC.

The chain combines TRBV11-2 with TRBJ2-3; weak D call: TRBD1 (5 bases). From germline, CDR1 is SGHAT and CDR2 FQNNGV. The CDR3 has 17 residues. The V gene lost 4 bases and the J gene lost 4 bases, with 21 bases spanning the gap. CDR3 protein: CASSSYARTMAPDTQYF. CDR3 coding DNA: TGTGCCAGCAGCTCTTACGCGAGGACAATGGCCCCAGATACGCAGTATTTT.